Below, 30 T cell receptor beta chains from the same sample are listed, as sequenced in a study of blood T cell repertoires in COVID-19. This table comes from immunoSEQ multiplex PCR, and its TCRdb copy is limited to in-frame clones, with some not included. The table has 79,000 or so clones, approximately 85% seen once; the top ten hold approximately 11%. Sequencing was done on a sample of peripheral blood. These receptors were obtained from a man between 60 and 75 years old with COVID-19, enrolled during active disease.

The gene calls are TRBV6-5 and TRBJ1-2, with 7 bases matching TRBD1. The CDR3 covers 12 residues. Per germline, CDR1 MNHEY and CDR2 SVGAGI. V lost 8 bases to trimming and J lost 11 bases; unmatched junction nucleotides: 11. The CDR3 DNA reads as TGTGCCAGCTTTACAGGGGCCGCGGGGTACACCTTC. As protein: CASFTGAAGYTF.

The chain couples TRBV30 to TRBJ1-2; TRBD1 might be the D (5 bases). V was shortened by 4 bases and J by 4 bases, with 13 bases between the two germline ends. Germline V gene lookup returns CDR1 GTSNPN and CDR2 SVGIG (reference sequence). This CDR3 has 13 residues. CDR3 amino acids: CAWNIGRGYGYTF. The CDR3 bases are TGTGCCTGGAATATAGGGAGGGGCTATGGCTACACCTTC.

The count of this clone is one. This chain joins TRBV3-1 (or the pseudogene TRBV3-2) and TRBJ1-3; D not resolved. Per the germline V gene, CDR1 is LGHDT and CDR2 is YNNKEL (reference sequence). Trimming removed 4 bases from V and 1 base from J, with 11 bases in between. The CDR3 runs to 15 residues. CDR3 in DNA: TGTGCCAGCAGCCCCCAATCGACTTCTGGAAACACCATATATTTT. This encodes CASSPQSTSGNTIYF.

The chain recombines TRBV5-1 with TRBJ1-1, with unresolved D. Germline CDR1 reads SGHRS; CDR2 reads YFSETQ. Deletions cut 0 bases from V and 2 bases from J, with 11 bases between. This CDR3 contains 15 residues. As DNA, the CDR3 is TGCGCCAGCAGCTTGGTGAGCGAAGGAAACACTGAAGCTTTCTTT. Its protein is CASSLVSEGNTEAFF.

The J gene is TRBJ2-3, the V gene TRBV6-5; 8 bases match TRBD1. This CDR3 spans 15 amino acids. Germline CDR1 is MNHEY and CDR2 is SVGAGI. Trimming took 6 bases from V and 2 from J; bases not matched to a gene: 7. The CDR3 region is CASSLQGADTDTQYF. The CDR3 DNA reads as TGTGCCAGCAGCTTGCAGGGGGCGGACACAGATACGCAGTATTTT.

This clone was counted only a few times. The chain couples TRBV29-1 to TRBJ2-3; 11 bases match TRBD2. Per the germline V gene, CDR1 is SQVTM and CDR2 is ANQGSEA. CDR3 size: 15 residues. V dropped 8 bases and J dropped 2; count of bases not matched to a gene: 9. CDR3 amino acids: CSIQGLADNTDTQYF. CDR3 DNA: TGCAGCATACAGGGACTAGCGGATAACACAGATACGCAGTATTTT.

The V call is TRBV10-1, the J call TRBJ2-1; 9 bases align to TRBD2. CDR1 and CDR2 (germline): WNHNN, SYGVQD (reference sequence). The CDR3 totals 16 residues. V lost 1 base, J lost 6 bases, and 7 bases stayed unmatched. The CDR3 spells CASSEFSGSSINEQFF. The DNA of the CDR3 is TGCGCCAGCAGTGAGTTTAGCGGGAGTAGTATCAATGAGCAGTTCTTC.

About this clone: Other DNA sequences in this sample translate to the same CDR3. The rearrangement links TRBV6-5 to TRBJ1-2, with 10 positions matching TRBD1. This CDR3 is built from 15 residues. The J segment lost 5 bases and the V segment lost 0 bases, leaving 3 bases of the junction unmatched. Germline assignment: CDR1 MNHEY and CDR2 SVGAGI. The CDR3 region is CASSYSTGGRYGYTF. In DNA form, the CDR3 reads TGTGCCAGCAGTTACTCGACAGGGGGCAGGTATGGCTACACCTTC.

The chain links TRBV4-1 to TRBJ1-6; D remains ambiguous. Germline V gives CDR1 MGHRA, CDR2 YSYEKL. There are 12 residues in the CDR3. Trimming shortened V by 0 bases and J by 13 bases, and 7 bases separated the two germline ends. The CDR3 DNA reads TGCGCCAGCAGCCAAGAAGCCGGGCCCCTCCACTTT. Translated: CASSQEAGPLHF.

The CDR3 sequence: CASSDSGGPNEQFF. The CDR3 nucleotides are TGTGCCAGCAGTGATTCGGGGGGGCCGAATGAGCAGTTCTTC. The chain joins TRBV6-1 to TRBJ2-1; 8 bases are a match to TRBD2. In germline, CDR1 is MNHNS, CDR2 SASEGT. V dropped 3 bases and J dropped 7; count of bases not matched to a gene: 5. The CDR3 runs to 14 residues.

This clone was found once. This rearrangement joins TRBV2 to TRBJ2-5; 8 bases line up with TRBD2. Trimming cost V 2 bases and J 2 bases; bases outside gene matches: 13. CDR3 length equals 18 residues. Per the germline V gene, CDR1 is SNHLY and CDR2 is FYNNEI. DNA for the CDR3: TGTGCCAGCAGTGAAACCGAGAATAGCGGGGCCATTCAAGAGACCCAGTACTTC. Translation: CASSETENSGAIQETQYF.

This clone was detected once. V gene TRBV7-2 combines with J gene TRBJ2-5; TRBD2 aligns across 14 bases. This CDR3 is built from 16 residues. V trimming: 4 bases; J trimming: 4 bases; junction bases outside the gene matches: 5. Germline V gene data show CDR1 as SGHTA and CDR2 as FQGNSA. The CDR3 spells CASSSGLAGGPETQYF. The CDR3 region has the DNA TGTGCCAGCAGCTCAGGACTAGCGGGAGGTCCAGAGACCCAGTACTTC.

The chain couples TRBV9 to TRBJ2-3; no reliable D call. Trimming took 3 bases from V and 2 from J, leaving 7 bases between them. This CDR3 spans 13 amino acids. Germline CDR1 reads SGDLS; CDR2 reads YYNGEE. The CDR3 sequence is CASSARNTDTQYF. The CDR3 DNA is TGTGCCAGCAGCGCCCGTAACACAGATACGCAGTATTTT.

This sequence joins TRBV6-5 and TRBJ2-5, with 7 bases lining up with TRBD2. CDR3 size: 15 residues. Germline V gene data show CDR1 as MNHEY and CDR2 as SVGAGI. Trimming at V came to 2 bases and at J to 5 bases, leaving 8 bases not matched to a gene. In DNA form, the CDR3 reads TGTGCCAGCAGTTACGCCCCCACTAGCGTGGAGACCCAGTACTTC. Translated: CASSYAPTSVETQYF.

The chain uses TRBV5-1 and TRBJ2-2; D is possibly TRBD1 (6 bases). V lost 4 bases to trimming and J lost 4 bases, with 14 bases between them. Germline V gene lookup returns CDR1 SGHRS and CDR2 YFSETQ. This CDR3 has 15 residues. CDR3 nucleotides: TGCGCCAGCAGCGTGACAGGTTCAAGCACCGGGGAGCTGTTTTTT. Translation: CASSVTGSSTGELFF.

The CDR3 loop is CASNTDSSNYGYTF. For the CDR3, the DNA is TGTGCCAGCAACACGGACAGTTCTAACTATGGCTACACCTTC. The J gene is TRBJ1-2, the V gene TRBV3-1 (or the pseudogene TRBV3-2), with TRBD1 as a possible D gene (6 bases). Germline V lookup: CDR1 LGHDT, CDR2 YNNKEL (reference sequence). The CDR3 runs to 14 residues. Trimming took 7 bases from V and 0 from J, leaving 12 bases between them.

This clone was picked up one time. The chain combines TRBV2 with TRBJ1-1; no firm D call. The germline V gene encodes CDR1 SNHLY and CDR2 FYNNEI. V was trimmed by 6 bases and J by 11 bases, leaving 13 bases between them. The CDR3 runs 11 residues. CDR3 coding DNA: TGTGCCAGCAGCGTCATGCCCCAGGCTTTCTTT. Encoded protein: CASSVMPQAFF.

This chain's CDR3 is CAISESGGQETQYF. The CDR3 nucleotides are TGTGCCATCAGTGAGTCCGGGGGCCAAGAGACCCAGTACTTC. The chain carries TRBV10-3 and TRBJ2-5, with D possibly being TRBD2 (6 bases). The V end was cut by 0 bases, the J end by 1 base, with 6 bases between. Looked up from germline, CDR1 is ENHRY and CDR2 is SYGVKD. This CDR3 comprises 14 residues.

This chain connects TRBV6-5 to TRBJ2-5, with D possibly being TRBD1 (5 bases). Germline CDR1 MNHEY, CDR2 SVGAGI. Trimming took 3 bases from V and 5 from J, leaving 10 bases between them. This CDR3 is built from 13 residues. The chain's CDR3 is CASSYQGRETQYF. The CDR3 region has the DNA TGTGCCAGCAGTTATCAGGGAAGGGAGACCCAGTACTTC.

J is TRBJ1-5 and V is TRBV6-5; 7 nucleotides match TRBD1. The germline V gene encodes CDR1 MNHEY and CDR2 SVGAGI. V was pared by 8 bases and J by 2 bases, with 3 bases of the junction left unmatched. This CDR3 is 13 amino acids long. CDR3 sequence: CASSRGRNQPQHF. The CDR3 region has the DNA TGTGCCAGCTCAAGGGGGCGCAATCAGCCCCAGCATTTT.

The chain is built from TRBV6-1 and TRBJ2-1; TRBD1 matches at 10 bases. This CDR3 spans 16 amino acids. Germline CDR1 MNHNS, CDR2 SASEGT. J was trimmed by 1 base and V by 3 bases; bases with no gene match: 3. The DNA for the CDR3 is TGTGCCAGCAGTGACCGACAGGGGGCTTCCTACAATGAGCAGTTCTTC. As protein: CASSDRQGASYNEQFF.

V and J are TRBV5-1 and TRBJ1-2, with 7 bases fitting TRBD1. This CDR3 comprises 15 residues. CDR1 and CDR2 from the germline V gene are SGHRS and YFSETQ. Trimming at V came to 2 bases and at J to 2 bases, leaving 6 bases not matched to a gene. The CDR3 sequence is CASSFTGTVNYGYTF. For the CDR3, the DNA is TGCGCCAGCAGCTTTACCGGGACAGTGAACTATGGCTACACCTTC.

The V gene is TRBV29-1, the J gene TRBJ2-1, with 10 positions matching TRBD1. CDR1 SQVTM and CDR2 ANQGSEA come from the germline V gene. Germline trimming cut 6 bases from V and 8 bases from J; bases unmatched to any gene: 7. The CDR3 totals 13 residues. The CDR3 here is CSVLRDRGDEQFF. Written as DNA, the CDR3 is TGCAGCGTGCTCCGGGACAGGGGCGATGAGCAGTTCTTC.

V usage is TRBV5-1 and J usage is TRBJ2-7; TRBD1 might be the D (5 bases). CDR3 length: 15 residues. Trimming shortened V by 0 bases and J by 2 bases, and 12 bases separated the two germline ends. Germline loops: CDR1 SGHRS, CDR2 YFSETQ. CDR3 in amino acids: CASSLEGRTPYEQYF. As DNA, the CDR3 is TGCGCCAGCAGCTTGGAGGGGCGGACCCCCTACGAGCAGTACTTC. The whole variable domain, filled in from reference TRBV5-1 and TRBJ2-7, reads KAGVTQTPRYLIKTRGQQVTLSCSPISGHRSVSWYQQTPGQGLQFLFEYFSETQRNKGNFPGRFSGRQFSNSRSEMNVSTLELGDSALYLCASSLEGRTPYEQYFGPGTRLTVT.

V usage is TRBV21-1 and J usage is TRBJ1-5; the listed D gene, TRBD1, was not tested against the DNA. TRBV21-1 is listed as a pseudogene. The CDR3 is 17 residues long. DNA for the CDR3: TGTGCCAGCAGCCCGGGACAGGGGGCGCCCGGGGTCCAGCCCCAGCATTTT. Its translation is CASSPGQGAPGVQPQHF.

The chain links TRBV5-1 to TRBJ1-1; possibly TRBD1 for D (6 bases). This CDR3 has 13 amino acids. CDR1 is SGHRS, CDR2 YFSETQ, per germline. Trimming shortened V by 5 bases and J by 1 base, and 9 bases separated the two germline ends. Here the CDR3 DNA reads TGCGCCAGCAGTTGGACAGAGAACACTGAAGCTTTCTTT. Amino acid sequence: CASSWTENTEAFF.

V and J are TRBV7-9 and TRBJ1-2, with D possibly TRBD1 on 5 matching bases. Germline V gene lookup returns CDR1 SEHNR and CDR2 FQNEAQ (reference sequence). The V end lost 0 bases, the J end lost 5 bases, and 16 bases lay between the germline ends. The CDR3 sequence is 16 residues long. This CDR3 is CASSLAQVRSRYGYTF. The CDR3 bases are TGTGCCAGCAGCTTAGCACAGGTACGAAGCCGATATGGCTACACCTTC.

The chain employs TRBV30 and TRBJ2-3; no clear D gene. Germline CDR1 GTSNPN, CDR2 SVGIG (reference sequence). Trimming cost V 0 bases and J 3 bases, with 4 bases left between them. The CDR3 is 12 residues long. The CDR3 region is CAWSVLTDTQYF. The CDR3 nucleotides read TGTGCCTGGAGTGTCCTGACAGATACGCAGTATTTT.

The chain couples TRBV24-1 to TRBJ2-3; 10 bases match TRBD2. J gave up 4 bases and V 6 bases, and 3 bases lay outside the gene matches. The CDR3 covers 14 residues. Germline V lookup: CDR1 KGHDR, CDR2 SFDVKD. The CDR3: CATSSSGGADTQYF. The CDR3 coding sequence is TGTGCCACCAGTTCGAGCGGGGGGGCAGATACGCAGTATTTT.

The rearrangement uses TRBV19 and TRBJ1-5; TRBD1 matches at 8 bases. J was trimmed by 1 base and V by 0 bases; bases with no gene match: 5. The CDR3 is made up of 17 amino acids. Germline V CDR1 and CDR2: LNHDA, SQIVND (reference sequence). Here the CDR3 reads CASSIDYRGLSNQPQHF. In DNA, the CDR3 is TGTGCCAGTAGTATAGACTACAGGGGGTTGAGCAATCAGCCCCAGCATTTT.